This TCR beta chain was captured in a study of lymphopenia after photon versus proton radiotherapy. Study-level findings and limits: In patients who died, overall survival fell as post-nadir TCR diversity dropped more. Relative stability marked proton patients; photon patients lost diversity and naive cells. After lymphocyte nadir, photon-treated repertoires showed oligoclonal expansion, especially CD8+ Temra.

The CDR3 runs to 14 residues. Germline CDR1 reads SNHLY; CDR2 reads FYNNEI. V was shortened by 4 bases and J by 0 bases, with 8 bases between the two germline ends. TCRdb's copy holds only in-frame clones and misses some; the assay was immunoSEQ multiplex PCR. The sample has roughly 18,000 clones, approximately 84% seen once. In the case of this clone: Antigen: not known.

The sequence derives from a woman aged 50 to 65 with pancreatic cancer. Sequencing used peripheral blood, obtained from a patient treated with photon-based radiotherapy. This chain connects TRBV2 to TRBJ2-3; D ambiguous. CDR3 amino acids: CASSGQQSTDTQYF. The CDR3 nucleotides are TGTGCCAGCAGTGGTCAGCAAAGCACAGATACGCAGTATTTT. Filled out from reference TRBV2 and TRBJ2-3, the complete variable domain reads EPEVTQTPSHQVTQMGQEVILRCVPISNHLYFYWYRQILGQKVEFLVSFYNNEISEKSEIFDDQFSVERPDGSNFTLKIRSTKLEDSAMYFCASSGQQSTDTQYFGPGTRLTVL.